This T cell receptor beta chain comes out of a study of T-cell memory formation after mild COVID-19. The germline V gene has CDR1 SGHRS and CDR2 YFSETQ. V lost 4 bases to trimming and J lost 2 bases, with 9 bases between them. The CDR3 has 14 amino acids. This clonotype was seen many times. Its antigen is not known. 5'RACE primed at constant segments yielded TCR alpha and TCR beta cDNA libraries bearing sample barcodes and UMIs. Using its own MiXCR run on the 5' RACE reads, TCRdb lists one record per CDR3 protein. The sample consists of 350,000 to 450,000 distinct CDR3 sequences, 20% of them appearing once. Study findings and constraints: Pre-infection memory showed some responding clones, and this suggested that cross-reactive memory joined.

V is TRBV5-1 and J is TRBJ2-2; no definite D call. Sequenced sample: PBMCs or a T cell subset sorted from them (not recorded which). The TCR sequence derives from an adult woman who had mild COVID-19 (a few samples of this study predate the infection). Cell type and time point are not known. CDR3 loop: CASSPPANTGELFF. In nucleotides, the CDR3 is TGCGCCAGCAGCCCCCCGGCAAACACCGGGGAGCTGTTTTTT.